These 19 T cell receptor beta chains share one sample of origin, sequenced in a study of blood T cell repertoires in COVID-19 (TCRdb year 2020). The library relied on the immunoSEQ multiplex PCR assay. TCRdb provides this immuneACCESS table in a form limited to in-frame rearrangements. Some clones are lacking; in checked studies, under half of them reflect an unresolved V gene, and why the rest are absent is not known. The sample has around 160,000 clones on record, roughly 76% of them singletons. The ten largest account for approximately 9.2% of the sample. The sample taken for sequencing was peripheral blood. The receptors were sampled from a human donor with acute or convalescent COVID-19. The donor label of this sample is uncertain.

This chain joins TRBV21-1 and TRBJ2-2; the table's D call of TRBD1 was not tested on the DNA. TRBV21-1 is given as a pseudogene. The CDR3 contains 17 residues. The chain's CDR3 is CASSKSWGRGVSGELFF. CDR3 DNA sequence: TGTGCCAGCAGCAAATCGTGGGGCAGGGGGGTGTCCGGGGAGCTGTTTTTT.

The rearrangement links TRBV30 to TRBJ1-2, with D hard to call. Germline V gives CDR1 GTSNPN, CDR2 SVGIG (reference sequence). The CDR3 contains 13 residues. V was trimmed by 4 bases and J by 4 bases, leaving 13 bases between them. The DNA of the CDR3 is TGTGCCTGGACCGGAGGGCCCATCTATGGCTACACCTTC. It encodes CAWTGGPIYGYTF.

The rearrangement uses TRBV7-8 and TRBJ1-2; D uncertain. CDR1 and CDR2 (germline): SGHVS, FQNEAQ. The CDR3 loop spans 17 amino acids. Trimming stripped 1 base from V and 4 bases from J, with 19 bases between. The CDR3 is CASSLGVATRTLYGYTF. In DNA, the CDR3 is TGTGCCAGCAGCTTAGGGGTGGCGACACGAACCCTCTATGGCTACACCTTC.

The genes are TRBV19 and TRBJ2-1, with 7 bases matching TRBD1. The CDR3 is 14 residues long. Germline assignment: CDR1 LNHDA and CDR2 SQIVND (reference sequence). With 8 bases clipped from V and 7 bases from J, the junction kept 11 bases outside the gene matches. Here the CDR3 reads CASSFDRVGNEQFF. Here the CDR3 DNA reads TGTGCCAGTTCCTTTGACAGGGTAGGTAATGAGCAGTTCTTC.

This clone was picked up one time. This chain uses TRBV12-5 with TRBJ2-6; 7 bases are shared with TRBD2. The junction had 5 bases not matched to a gene; V was cut back by 2 bases and J by 1 base. CDR3 size: 17 residues. Looked up from germline, CDR1 is LGHNT and CDR2 is FRNRAP. CDR3 DNA: TGTGCTAGTGGTTTGCTCACGGGGGGTTCTGGGGCCAACGTCCTGACTTTC. This sequence encodes CASGLLTGGSGANVLTF.

The chain carries TRBV5-4 and TRBJ2-2; D is ambiguous. V dropped 0 bases and J dropped 5 bases, with 11 bases sitting between them. The CDR3 has 15 amino acids. Germline values: CDR1 SGHNT, CDR2 YYREEE (reference sequence). Here the CDR3 reads CASSLGRSRTGELFF. The CDR3 nucleotides are TGTGCCAGCAGCTTGGGCCGGAGTCGAACCGGGGAGCTGTTTTTT. The complete variable domain, with remaining parts taken from reference TRBV5-4 and TRBJ2-2, reads ETGVTQSPTHLIKTRGQQVTLRCSSQSGHNTVSWYQQALGQGPQFIFQYYREEENGRGNFPPRFSGLQFPNYSSELNVNALELDDSALYLCASSLGRSRTGELFFGEGSRLTVL.

The chain carries TRBV5-6 and TRBJ2-7; 7 nucleotides match TRBD1. The CDR3 is 14 amino acids. Germline loops: CDR1 SGHDT, CDR2 YYEEEE. With 2 bases clipped from V and 6 bases from J, the junction kept 8 bases outside the gene matches. In nucleotides, the CDR3 is TGTGCCAGCAGCTTACGAACAGGGGCCGGCGAGCAGTACGTC. This codes for CASSLRTGAGEQYV.

V is TRBV2 and J is TRBJ2-7; D ambiguous. The CDR3 contains 12 residues. Germline V gene data show CDR1 as SNHLY and CDR2 as FYNNEI. V dropped 6 bases and J dropped 2 bases, with 8 bases sitting between them. CDR3 sequence reads: CASRPGTYEQYF. CDR3 in DNA: TGTGCCAGCAGGCCCGGTACCTACGAGCAGTACTTC.

V gene TRBV6-5 combines with J gene TRBJ2-2; TRBD1 matches 8 bases. Germline V gene lookup returns CDR1 MNHEY and CDR2 SVGAGI. Trimming removed 5 bases from V and 4 bases from J; junction bases left unmatched: 6. The CDR3 extends over 15 amino acids. Here the CDR3 DNA reads TGTGCCAGCAGTCGGGACAGGTTTATCACCGGGGAGCTGTTTTTT. Amino acids: CASSRDRFITGELFF.

This chain connects TRBV7-6 to TRBJ1-2; possibly TRBD1 for D (6 bases). The CDR3 has 15 amino acids. Germline V gene data show CDR1 as SGHVS and CDR2 as FNYEAQ. The V end lost 5 bases, the J end lost 6 bases, and 19 bases lay between the germline ends. CDR3 in amino acids: CASSQASMGADGYTF. The DNA for the CDR3 is TGTGCCAGCAGCCAAGCCTCGATGGGGGCAGATGGCTACACCTTC.

The chain is built from TRBV10-3 and TRBJ2-1; 7 positions agree with TRBD2. The junction had 14 bases not matched to a gene; V was cut back by 6 bases and J by 0 bases. Germline assignment: CDR1 ENHRY and CDR2 SYGVKD. The length of the CDR3 is 18 residues. CDR3 nucleotides: TGTGCCATCAGCGGAGGGCGGGGGAACCCGAGCTCCTACAATGAGCAGTTCTTC. Translating gives CAISGGRGNPSSYNEQFF.

The rearrangement links TRBV21-1 to TRBJ1-4; TRBD1 reflects the table's D call only, with no check against the DNA. TRBV21-1 is termed a pseudogene. This CDR3 region has 14 residues. This CDR3 is CASSKGQYGEKLFF. The CDR3 DNA follows: TGTGCCAGCAGCAAAGGACAGTATGGGGAAAAACTGTTTTTT.

J is TRBJ2-5 and V is TRBV11-2; D is perhaps TRBD1 (6 bases). Per germline, CDR1 SGHAT and CDR2 FQNNGV. This CDR3 spans 15 amino acids. Deletions cut 5 bases from V and 5 bases from J, with 18 bases between. This chain's CDR3 is CASSPGAGAAETQYF. The CDR3 coding sequence is TGTGCCAGCAGCCCAGGGGCCGGTGCTGCGGAGACCCAGTACTTC.

The sample holds one count of this clone. The J gene is TRBJ2-7, the V gene TRBV5-1; D not certain. V was trimmed by 0 bases and J by 1 base, leaving 8 bases between them. Per the germline V gene, CDR1 is SGHRS and CDR2 is YFSETQ. The CDR3 totals 14 residues. The CDR3 sequence is CASSLDSRSYEQYF. CDR3 in DNA: TGCGCCAGCAGCTTGGACAGCCGATCCTACGAGCAGTACTTC.

The rearrangement links TRBV12-3 or TRBV12-4 to TRBJ1-2; D not certain. V was clipped by 6 bases and J by 8 bases, with 13 bases between them. The CDR3 has 12 amino acids. CDR3 region: CASSQTSGGYTF. In nucleotides, the CDR3 is TGTGCCAGCAGCCAAACCTCGGGGGGCTACACCTTC.

The chain employs TRBV5-6 and TRBJ1-1, with D hard to call. The CDR3 sequence is 13 residues long. V was cut by 2 bases and J by 2 bases, with 7 bases left in between. Looked up from germline, CDR1 is SGHDT and CDR2 is YYEEEE. The CDR3 sequence: CASSLDINTEAFF. In DNA form, the CDR3 reads TGTGCCAGCAGCTTAGACATCAACACTGAAGCTTTCTTT.

This clone showed up just once. The chain joins TRBV5-5 to TRBJ1-1, with 10 bases fitting TRBD1. Germline trimming cut 3 bases from V and 10 bases from J; bases unmatched to any gene: 9. From germline, CDR1 is SGHKS and CDR2 YYEKEE (reference sequence). The length of the CDR3 is 14 residues. DNA of the CDR3: TGTGCCAGCAGCTCTCCCGGGACAGGGGAACGAGCTTTCTTT. This codes for CASSSPGTGERAFF.

This clone is a singleton in its sample. V usage is TRBV3-1 (or the pseudogene TRBV3-2) and J usage is TRBJ1-4, with D tentatively TRBD1 (6 bases). V gave up 4 bases and J gave up 8 bases, with 17 bases separating them. Looked up from germline, CDR1 is LGHDT and CDR2 is YNNKEL (reference sequence). There are 15 residues in the CDR3. CDR3 protein: CASSRPDRSREKLFF. DNA for the CDR3: TGTGCCAGCAGCCGGCCGGACAGAAGTCGCGAAAAACTGTTTTTT.

The chain carries TRBV6-5 and TRBJ1-5; 7 bases are a match to TRBD1. The CDR3 is 15 amino acids. CDR1 and CDR2 (germline): MNHEY, SVGAGI. V gave up 7 bases and J gave up 4 bases; unmatched junction bases: 10. The CDR3 nucleotides read TGTGCCAGCATGGCCCCGACAGGGAGGAATCAGCCCCAGCATTTT. It specifies CASMAPTGRNQPQHF.